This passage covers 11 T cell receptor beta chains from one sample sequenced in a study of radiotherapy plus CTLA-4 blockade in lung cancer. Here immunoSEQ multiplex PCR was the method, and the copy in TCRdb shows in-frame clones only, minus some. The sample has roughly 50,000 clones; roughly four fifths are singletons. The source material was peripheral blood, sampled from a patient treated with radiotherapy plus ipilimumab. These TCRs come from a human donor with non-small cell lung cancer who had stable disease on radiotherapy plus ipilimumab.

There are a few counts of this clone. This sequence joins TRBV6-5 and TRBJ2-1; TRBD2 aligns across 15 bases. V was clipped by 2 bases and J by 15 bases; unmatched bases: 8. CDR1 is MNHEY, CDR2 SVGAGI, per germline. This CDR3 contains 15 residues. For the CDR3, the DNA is TGTGCCAGCAGTTACAGGACTAGCGGGAGGGCGGACGTGTTCTTC. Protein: CASSYRTSGRADVFF.

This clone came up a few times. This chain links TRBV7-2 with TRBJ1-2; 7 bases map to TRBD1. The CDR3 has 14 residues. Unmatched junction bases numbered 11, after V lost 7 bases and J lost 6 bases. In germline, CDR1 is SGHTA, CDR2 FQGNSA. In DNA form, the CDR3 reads TGTGCCAGCACCTACTCTAGGGGGACAGATGGCTACACCTTC. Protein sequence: CASTYSRGTDGYTF.

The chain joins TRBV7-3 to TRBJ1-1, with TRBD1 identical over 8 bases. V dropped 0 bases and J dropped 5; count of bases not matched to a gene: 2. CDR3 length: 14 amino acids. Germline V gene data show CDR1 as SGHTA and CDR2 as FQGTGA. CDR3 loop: CASSLTTGETEAFF. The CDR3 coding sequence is TGTGCCAGCAGCTTAACGACAGGGGAGACTGAAGCTTTCTTT. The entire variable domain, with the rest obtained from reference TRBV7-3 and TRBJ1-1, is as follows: GAGVSQTPSNKVTEKGKYVELRCDPISGHTALYWYRQSLGQGPEFLIYFQGTGAADDSGLPNDRFFAVRPEGSVSTLKIQRTERGDSAVYLCASSLTTGETEAFFGQGTRLTVV.

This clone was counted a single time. The CDR3 sequence is CASKEGFSTDTQYF. CDR3 nucleotides: TGTGCCAGCAAAGAGGGCTTCAGCACAGATACGCAGTATTTT. This chain links TRBV9 with TRBJ2-3; the D gene is possibly TRBD2 (5 bases). Looked up from germline, CDR1 is SGDLS and CDR2 is YYNGEE. CDR3 length: 14 amino acids. V was clipped by 6 bases and J by 0 bases, with 11 bases between them.

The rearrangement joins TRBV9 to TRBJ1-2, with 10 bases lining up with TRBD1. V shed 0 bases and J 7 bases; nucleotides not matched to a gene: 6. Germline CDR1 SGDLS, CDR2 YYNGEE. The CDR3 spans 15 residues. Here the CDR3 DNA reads TGTGCCAGCAGCGTAGGGAGGACAGGGGGTGGTGGCTACACCTTC. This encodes CASSVGRTGGGGYTF.

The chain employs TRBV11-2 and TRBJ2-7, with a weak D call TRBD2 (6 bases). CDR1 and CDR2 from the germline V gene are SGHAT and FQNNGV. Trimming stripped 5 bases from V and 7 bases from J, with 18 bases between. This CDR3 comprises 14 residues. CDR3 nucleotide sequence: TGTGCCAGCAGCCGGGACTTAATCTCGGGGGAGCAGTACTTC. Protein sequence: CASSRDLISGEQYF.

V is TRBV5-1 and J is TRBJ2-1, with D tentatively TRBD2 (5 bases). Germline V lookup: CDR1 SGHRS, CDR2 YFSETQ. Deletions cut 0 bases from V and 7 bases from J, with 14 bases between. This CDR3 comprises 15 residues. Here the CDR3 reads CASSLGVDGINEQFF. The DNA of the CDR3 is TGCGCCAGCAGCTTGGGGGTCGACGGGATAAATGAGCAGTTCTTC.

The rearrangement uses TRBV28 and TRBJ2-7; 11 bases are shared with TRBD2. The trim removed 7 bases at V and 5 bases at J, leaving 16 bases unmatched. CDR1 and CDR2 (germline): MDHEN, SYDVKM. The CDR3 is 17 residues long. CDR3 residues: CASIGAQLAGVDHEQYF. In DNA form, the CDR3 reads TGTGCCAGCATTGGGGCGCAACTAGCGGGAGTCGACCACGAGCAGTACTTC. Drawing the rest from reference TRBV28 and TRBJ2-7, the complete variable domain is DVKVTQSSRYLVKRTGEKVFLECVQDMDHENMFWYRQDPGLGLRLIYFSYDVKMKEKGDIPEGYSVSREKKERFSLILESASTNQTSMYLCASIGAQLAGVDHEQYFGPGTRLTVT.

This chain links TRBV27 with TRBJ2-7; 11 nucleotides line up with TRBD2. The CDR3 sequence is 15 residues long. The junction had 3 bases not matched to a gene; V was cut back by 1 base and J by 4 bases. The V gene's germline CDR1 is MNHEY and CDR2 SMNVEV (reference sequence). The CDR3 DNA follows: TGTGCCAGCAGTTTATACGGGACTAGCGGTTACGAGCAGTACTTC. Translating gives CASSLYGTSGYEQYF.

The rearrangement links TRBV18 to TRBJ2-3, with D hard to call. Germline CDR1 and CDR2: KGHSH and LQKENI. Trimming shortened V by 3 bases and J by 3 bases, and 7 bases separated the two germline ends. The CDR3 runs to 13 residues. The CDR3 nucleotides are TGTGCCAGCTCACCCAGTCGAACAGATACGCAGTATTTT. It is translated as CASSPSRTDTQYF.

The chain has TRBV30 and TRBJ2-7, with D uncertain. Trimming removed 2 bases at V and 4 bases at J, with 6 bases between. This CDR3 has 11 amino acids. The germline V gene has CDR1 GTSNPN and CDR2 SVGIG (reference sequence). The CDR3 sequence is CAWSYSYEQYF. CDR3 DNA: TGTGCCTGGAGTTATTCTTACGAGCAGTACTTC. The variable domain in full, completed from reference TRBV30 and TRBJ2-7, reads SQTIHQWPATLVQPVGSPLSLECTVEGTSNPNLYWYRQAAGRGLQLLFYSVGIGQISSEVPQNLSASRPQDRQFILSSKKLLLSDSGFYLCAWSYSYEQYFGPGTRLTVT.